These 25 T cell receptor beta chains were all obtained from the same sample, sequenced in a study of T cells expressing NK-cell markers. TCRdb re-called the 5' RACE reads and gives one entry per CDR3 protein, without DNA. The sample table sets out approximately 440,000 distinct CDR3 sequences. Sequencing input: blood T cells: a sorted CD56 or NKG2C T cell subset, CD4+ or CD8+ T cells, or bulk PBMC T cells (not recorded which). These receptors were collected from a woman aged 50 to 60 in good health.

The CDR3 sequence is CASGRGGTHSGNTIYF. The chain uses TRBV27 and TRBJ1-3; lacking DNA, the TRBD1 call made by TCRdb goes unchecked. Germline lookup yields CDR1 MNHEY and CDR2 SMNVEV (reference sequence). The CDR3 length is 16 residues.

V usage is TRBV5-5 and J usage is TRBJ1-2; no DNA is available, so the TRBD1 call from TCRdb remains unchecked. Per the germline V gene, CDR1 is SGHKS and CDR2 is YYEKEE (reference sequence). The CDR3 runs to 14 residues. The CDR3 sequence: CASSPGVANYGYTF.

V and J are TRBV6-5 and TRBJ2-6. This CDR3 has 15 residues. CDR1 and CDR2 from the germline V gene are MNHEY and SVGAGI. CDR3 sequence reads: CASSYSETGANVLTF.

J is TRBJ1-2 and V is TRBV12-3 or TRBV12-4; the TCRdb call, TRBD1, lacks DNA for checking. The CDR3 sequence is 13 residues long. The CDR3 protein is CASSLTGYYGYTF.

The V and J genes are TRBV29-1 and TRBJ1-1; TCRdb's D call of TRBD1 is untestable without DNA. CDR1 is SQVTM and CDR2 is ANQGSEA in the germline V gene. This CDR3 comprises 14 residues. CDR3 sequence: CSVGAGSMNTEAFF.

V and J are TRBV20-1 and TRBJ2-7; TCRdb indicates TRBD2, and absent DNA this call remains unverified. Germline V gene data show CDR1 as DFQATT and CDR2 as SNEGSKA (reference sequence). This CDR3 comprises 15 residues. The CDR3 reads CSARDVTSGRYEQYF.

CDR3 in amino acids: CASSFSSYNSPLHF. This chain uses TRBV12-3 or TRBV12-4 with TRBJ1-6. This CDR3 contains 14 residues.

This rearrangement joins TRBV29-1 to TRBJ2-5; TCRdb gives TRBD2 as the D gene, but with no DNA this cannot be confirmed. Germline values: CDR1 SQVTM, CDR2 ANQGSEA. This CDR3 has 14 amino acids. CDR3 amino acids: CSVAVGGKKETQYF.

This sequence joins TRBV5-1 and TRBJ2-3; TCRdb names TRBD2, which stays unverified in the absence of DNA. Germline V gene lookup returns CDR1 SGHRS and CDR2 YFSETQ. This CDR3 spans 15 amino acids. CDR3: CASSGGLARPDTQYF. Filled out from reference TRBV5-1 and TRBJ2-3, the complete variable domain reads KAGVTQTPRYLIKTRGQQVTLSCSPISGHRSVSWYQQTPGQGLQFLFEYFSETQRNKGNFPGRFSGRQFSNSRSEMNVSTLELGDSALYLCASSGGLARPDTQYFGPGTRLTVL.

The rearrangement joins TRBV20-1 to TRBJ1-5. The CDR3 is made up of 12 amino acids. The V gene's germline CDR1 is DFQATT and CDR2 SNEGSKA (reference sequence). The CDR3 loop is CSAAWGNQPQHF.

The CDR3 sequence is CASSGSTGTEQFF. The chain joins TRBV7-9 to TRBJ2-1; TCRdb calls TRBD1, which cannot be checked without DNA. Germline CDR1 SEHNR, CDR2 FQNEAQ (reference sequence). There are 13 residues in the CDR3.

V gene TRBV27 combines with J gene TRBJ2-7; TCRdb's assignment of TRBD1 cannot be checked, as there is no DNA. CDR1 is MNHEY and CDR2 is SMNVEV in the germline V gene (reference sequence). CDR3 size: 16 residues. CDR3 loop: CASSLDPGQGVYEQYF.

The chain links TRBV18 to TRBJ1-4; TCRdb proposes TRBD1, but this gene call is untestable without DNA. The germline V gene has CDR1 KGHSH and CDR2 LQKENI. The CDR3 is 11 amino acids. The CDR3 here is CASSGQEKLFF.

The chain joins TRBV20-1 to TRBJ2-3; TCRdb picks TRBD1, but there is no DNA to check that call. The germline V gene encodes CDR1 DFQATT and CDR2 SNEGSKA (reference sequence). This CDR3 is built from 12 residues. The chain's CDR3 is CSASRGDDTQYF.

The chain is built from TRBV12-3 or TRBV12-4 and TRBJ2-3. The CDR3 is 15 amino acids. CDR3 residues: CASSPLTASTDTQYF.

This chain uses TRBV29-1 with TRBJ1-2; TCRdb names TRBD1, which stays unverified in the absence of DNA. The CDR3 runs to 14 residues. From germline, CDR1 is SQVTM and CDR2 ANQGSEA. The CDR3 is CSVVGDILNYGYTF.

This chain connects TRBV9 to TRBJ2-3; TCRdb's D call, TRBD1, is unchecked because there is no DNA. This CDR3 contains 13 residues. Germline loops: CDR1 SGDLS, CDR2 YYNGEE. The CDR3 protein is CASSVRERDTQYF.

This sequence joins TRBV7-9 and TRBJ2-3; TCRdb picks TRBD2, but there is no DNA to check that call. Germline loops: CDR1 SEHNR, CDR2 FQNEAQ (reference sequence). The CDR3 extends over 16 amino acids. The CDR3 loop is CASSLGTSGTGDTQYF.

The chain employs TRBV5-5 and TRBJ2-3; TCRdb lists TRBD1, though no DNA is available to test this call. Germline V gene lookup returns CDR1 SGHKS and CDR2 YYEKEE (reference sequence). The CDR3 contains 19 residues. The CDR3 region is CASSLGTGMGLATTDTQYF.

The genes are TRBV11-2 and TRBJ2-4; TCRdb's D gene call, TRBD2, goes unchecked for lack of DNA. The germline V gene encodes CDR1 SGHAT and CDR2 FQNNGV. CDR3 size: 14 residues. This chain's CDR3 is CASSLAGVENIQYF.

This rearrangement joins TRBV5-5 to TRBJ2-1; TCRdb gives TRBD1 as the D gene, but with no DNA this cannot be confirmed. The CDR3 loop spans 14 amino acids. CDR1 and CDR2 from the germline V gene are SGHKS and YYEKEE (reference sequence). The CDR3 region is CASSLATRGSEQFF.

V gene TRBV20-1 combines with J gene TRBJ2-3. In germline, CDR1 is DFQATT, CDR2 SNEGSKA (reference sequence). The CDR3 covers 15 residues. The chain's CDR3 is CSASFRDPTTDTQYF.

The chain links TRBV5-1 to TRBJ2-2; lacking DNA, the TRBD2 call made by TCRdb goes unchecked. The germline V gene encodes CDR1 SGHRS and CDR2 YFSETQ. The CDR3 runs to 15 residues. The CDR3 spells CASIRHSGSPGELFF.

This chain joins TRBV15 and TRBJ2-5. The CDR3 consists of 15 residues. Germline values: CDR1 LNHNV, CDR2 YYDKDF (reference sequence). CDR3 sequence reads: CATSRDQGLQETQYF. The variable domain in full, completed from reference TRBV15 and TRBJ2-5, reads DAMVIQNPRYQVTQFGKPVTLSCSQTLNHNVMYWYQQKSSQAPKLLFHYYDKDFNNEADTPDNFQSRRPNTSFCFLDIRSPGLGDTAMYLCATSRDQGLQETQYFGPGTRLLVL.

The J gene is TRBJ1-2, the V gene TRBV7-8. CDR1 and CDR2 (germline): SGHVS, FQNEAQ. This CDR3 is built from 15 residues. CDR3 in amino acids: CASSLGSDPKGGYTF.